The 27 T cell receptor beta chains below come from one sample, sequenced in a study of cytomegalovirus exposure and HLA in healthy donors. PCR primers comprised 60 Vbeta and 13 Jbeta primers. Clones were read by immunoSEQ multiplex PCR, and TCRdb kept only the in-frame ones, dropping some. The sample holds about 97,000 clones; approximately 72% are singletons and the top ten take approximately 2.1%. Sequenced sample: PBMCs. These receptors all come from a woman in her 40s in good health and CMV-seronegative.

This chain joins TRBV5-1 and TRBJ2-2; 7 bases map to TRBD1. Germline lookup yields CDR1 SGHRS and CDR2 YFSETQ. Trimming removed 0 bases from V and 4 bases from J; junction bases left unmatched: 3. The CDR3 extends over 15 amino acids. The CDR3 loop is CASSLDRGVTGELFF. The CDR3 DNA reads TGCGCCAGCAGCTTGGACAGGGGAGTCACCGGGGAGCTGTTTTTT.

V gene TRBV25-1 combines with J gene TRBJ2-3; TRBD2 might be the D (6 bases). Between the trimmed V and J ends, which lost 8 bases and 1 base, there was a span of 16 bases. Germline V gene sequence: CDR1 MGHDK, CDR2 SYGVNS. This CDR3 region has 15 residues. The CDR3 DNA reads as TGTGCCAGCCAGGCGGGGCTAGGGGGCACAGATACGCAGTATTTT. Encoded protein: CASQAGLGGTDTQYF.

The chain joins TRBV19 to TRBJ2-3, with 8 bases aligning to TRBD2. J gave up 5 bases and V 4 bases, and 8 bases lay outside the gene matches. There are 15 residues in the CDR3. Germline CDR1 LNHDA, CDR2 SQIVND (reference sequence). DNA for the CDR3: TGTGCCAGTAGTACCATCGGGCTAGCGGGAGATACGCAGTATTTT. Its protein product is CASSTIGLAGDTQYF.

The chain has TRBV30 and TRBJ1-2, with 9 bases aligning to TRBD1. CDR3 length: 12 amino acids. With V trimmed by 5 bases and J by 2 bases, 0 bases remained unmatched. Germline V lookup: CDR1 GTSNPN, CDR2 SVGIG (reference sequence). DNA of the CDR3: TGTGCCTGGGGGACAGGGAACTATGGCTACACCTTC. It encodes CAWGTGNYGYTF.

The rearrangement links TRBV6-5 to TRBJ1-2; 7 bases align to TRBD1. V lost 2 bases, J lost 8 bases, and 5 bases stayed unmatched. The CDR3 has 13 residues. Germline V gene lookup returns CDR1 MNHEY and CDR2 SVGAGI. CDR3 DNA: TGTGCCAGCAGTTACAAAGGGGGCGCGGGCTACACCTTC. Amino acid sequence: CASSYKGGAGYTF.

The V and J genes are TRBV30 and TRBJ1-3, with D unclear. From germline, CDR1 is GTSNPN and CDR2 SVGIG (reference sequence). The CDR3 loop spans 14 amino acids. The V and J ends lost 3 bases and 0 bases respectively, with 9 bases between them. Written as DNA, the CDR3 is TGTGCCTGGAGGGCGGATCGCTCTGGAAACACCATATATTTT. Encoded protein: CAWRADRSGNTIYF.

The gene calls are TRBV6-5 and TRBJ2-3; D remains ambiguous. Germline V gene data show CDR1 as MNHEY and CDR2 as SVGAGI. The V end lost 5 bases, the J end lost 2 bases, and 5 bases lay between the germline ends. The CDR3 loop spans 12 amino acids. The CDR3 here is CASSPSTDTQYF. CDR3 sequence (DNA): TGTGCCAGCAGTCCTTCCACAGATACGCAGTATTTT.

CDR3: CASSEATSGTHNEQFF. CDR3 nucleotides: TGTGCCAGCAGTGAAGCCACTAGCGGGACCCACAATGAGCAGTTCTTC. The J gene is TRBJ2-1, the V gene TRBV6-1; TRBD2 matches 10 bases. Germline CDR1 and CDR2: MNHNS and SASEGT. The J segment lost 5 bases and the V segment lost 0 bases, leaving 4 bases of the junction unmatched. This CDR3 comprises 16 residues.

This clone appeared once. The chain is built from TRBV27 and TRBJ2-1; D is perhaps TRBD2 (6 bases). The CDR3 has 16 amino acids. Germline lookup yields CDR1 MNHEY and CDR2 SMNVEV (reference sequence). Trimming removed 2 bases from V and 0 bases from J, with 11 bases in between. The CDR3, as DNA: TGTGCCAGCAGTTTAACTAGCTCAGACTCCTACAATGAGCAGTTCTTC. It yields the protein CASSLTSSDSYNEQFF.

The V call is TRBV5-4, the J call TRBJ2-3; 7 bases are a match to TRBD1. Unmatched junction bases numbered 4, after V lost 0 bases and J lost 3 bases. The V gene's germline CDR1 is SGHNT and CDR2 YYREEE (reference sequence). The length of the CDR3 is 15 residues. In DNA, the CDR3 is TGTGCCAGCAGCTTGGCAGGGACAGATACAGATACGCAGTATTTT. Translating it yields CASSLAGTDTDTQYF.

This clone was detected only a few times. The CDR3 DNA sequence: TGTGCCAGTAGTAACAGTCGCTCTGGGGCCAACGTCCTGACTTTC. The encoded protein is CASSNSRSGANVLTF. V and J are TRBV19 and TRBJ2-6; no clear D gene. This CDR3 contains 15 residues. The germline gives CDR1 LNHDA, CDR2 SQIVND (reference sequence). V lost 4 bases and J 0 bases, leaving 7 bases between the germline ends.

This rearrangement joins TRBV7-9 to TRBJ2-5; D is possibly TRBD1 (6 bases). The V gene lost 6 bases and the J gene lost 1 base, with 21 bases spanning the gap. Germline V CDR1 and CDR2: SEHNR, FQNEAQ (reference sequence). This CDR3 contains 17 residues. CDR3 amino acids: CASSSPASTGVQETQYF. In DNA form, the CDR3 reads TGTGCCAGCAGTTCTCCTGCGTCGACAGGAGTCCAAGAGACCCAGTACTTC.

V is TRBV5-1 and J is TRBJ2-5; 8 bases are a match to TRBD1. The DNA matches TRBJ2-7 better at its end, which makes the J call doubtful. The CDR3 totals 15 residues. From germline, CDR1 is SGHRS and CDR2 YFSETQ. In DNA form, the CDR3 reads TGCGCCAGCAGCTTGGCGGCAGGGGGCGGGAACGAGCAGTACTTC. Its translation: CASSLAAGGGNEQYF.

The chain carries TRBV5-1 and TRBJ2-5; TRBD2 aligns across 10 bases. V dropped 3 bases and J dropped 4; count of bases not matched to a gene: 6. The CDR3 is 15 residues long. Germline V lookup: CDR1 SGHRS, CDR2 YFSETQ. The CDR3 reads CASSSSGSGSETQYF. DNA for the CDR3: TGCGCCAGCAGCTCTAGCGGGAGTGGTTCAGAGACCCAGTACTTC.

The chain carries TRBV29-1 and TRBJ2-2; a possible D gene is TRBD2 (5 bases). Trimming removed 6 bases from V and 2 bases from J, with 13 bases in between. The CDR3 is made up of 14 amino acids. CDR1 is SQVTM and CDR2 is ANQGSEA in the germline V gene. In DNA, the CDR3 is TGCAGCGTCGAAACTAGTGCTAACACCGGGGAGCTGTTTTTT. This translates into CSVETSANTGELFF.

In this sample, this clone turned up once. Sequence at one end of the junction differs from germline and may be a read error. This rearrangement joins TRBV7-7 to TRBJ2-7, with 14 bases aligning to TRBD2. The CDR3 totals 15 residues. Looked up from germline, CDR1 is SSHAT and CDR2 is FNYEAQ (reference sequence). In nucleotides, the CDR3 is TGTGCTAGCAGCTTAGCGGGACTAGCGGGAGACGAGCAGTACTTC. Its protein is CASSLAGLAGDEQYF.

There are a few counts of this clone. The chain carries TRBV6-1 and TRBJ2-5; D gene uncertain. Germline loops: CDR1 MNHNS, CDR2 SASEGT. V was shortened by 5 bases and J by 2 bases, with 6 bases between the two germline ends. CDR3 size: 12 residues. The chain's CDR3 is CASSPGQETQYF. In DNA form, the CDR3 reads TGTGCCAGCAGTCCAGGTCAAGAGACCCAGTACTTC.

The rearrangement uses TRBV5-4 and TRBJ1-1, with 7 bases matching TRBD1. Germline CDR1 SGHNT, CDR2 YYREEE (reference sequence). The CDR3 extends over 15 amino acids. The J segment lost 0 bases and the V segment lost 1 base, leaving 3 bases of the junction unmatched. CDR3 nucleotide sequence: TGTGCCAGCAGCTTGAGGACAGGAATGAACACTGAAGCTTTCTTT. Translation gives CASSLRTGMNTEAFF.

This sequence joins TRBV7-9 and TRBJ2-1; tentative D call: TRBD1 (6 bases). The CDR3 has 12 residues. Looked up from germline, CDR1 is SEHNR and CDR2 is FQNEAQ (reference sequence). V shed 3 bases and J shed 8 bases, with 8 bases lying between them. The CDR3 protein is CASSFHRDEQFF. Written as DNA, the CDR3 is TGTGCCAGCAGCTTTCACAGGGATGAGCAGTTCTTC. Drawing the rest from reference TRBV7-9 and TRBJ2-1, the complete variable domain is DTGVSQNPRHKITKRGQNVTFRCDPISEHNRLYWYRQTLGQGPEFLTYFQNEAQLEKSRLLSDRFSAERPKGSFSTLEIQRTEQGDSAMYLCASSFHRDEQFFGPGTRLTVL.

The V and J genes are TRBV14 and TRBJ2-7, with TRBD2 identical over 9 bases. Germline CDR1 and CDR2: SGHDN and FVKESK. J was trimmed by 1 base and V by 1 base; bases with no gene match: 2. This CDR3 is built from 15 residues. CDR3 sequence: CASSQATSGSYEQYF. The CDR3, as DNA: TGTGCCAGCAGCCAAGCGACTAGCGGTTCCTACGAGCAGTACTTC.

The chain couples TRBV6-1 to TRBJ1-5; perhaps TRBD1 as D (6 bases). The CDR3 contains 16 residues. V was pared by 1 base and J by 2 bases, with 12 bases between. Germline V gene data show CDR1 as MNHNS and CDR2 as SASEGT. The CDR3 protein is CASSEELGAGNQPQHF. CDR3 coding DNA: TGTGCCAGCAGTGAAGAGCTGGGGGCTGGCAATCAGCCCCAGCATTTT.

About this clone itself: Other DNA sequences in the same sample also yield this CDR3. J is TRBJ1-6 and V is TRBV4-3; a weak D match, TRBD1 (6 bases). Trimming shortened V by 0 bases and J by 13 bases, and 19 bases separated the two germline ends. The CDR3 is 16 amino acids. Germline CDR1 and CDR2: LGHNA and YSLEER. CDR3: CASSQEVGGLESPLHF. The CDR3 nucleotides are TGCGCCAGCAGCCAAGAAGTCGGGGGGCTGGAGTCCCCCCTCCACTTT.

This clone appeared once. The same CDR3 also results from other DNA sequences found in this sample. The rearrangement uses TRBV5-4 and TRBJ1-2, with a weak D call TRBD1 (5 bases). Germline V lookup: CDR1 SGHNT, CDR2 YYREEE (reference sequence). V was shortened by 0 bases and J by 8 bases, with 8 bases between the two germline ends. The CDR3 contains 12 residues. The CDR3 DNA reads as TGTGCCAGCAGCTTGGGGCAGGGCGGCTACACCTTC. Translating gives CASSLGQGGYTF.

V gene TRBV11-2 combines with J gene TRBJ2-7, with TRBD1 identical over 7 bases. CDR3 length: 15 amino acids. V gave up 4 bases and J gave up 1 base; unmatched junction bases: 7. Germline V gives CDR1 SGHAT, CDR2 FQNNGV. The CDR3 is CASSSIQGQSYEQYF. CDR3 sequence (DNA): TGTGCCAGCAGCTCAATACAGGGACAGTCCTACGAGCAGTACTTC.

This clone is a singleton in its sample. The chain employs TRBV19 and TRBJ2-5; 12 bases fit TRBD1. Germline CDR1 and CDR2: LNHDA and SQIVND (reference sequence). This CDR3 has 15 residues. V lost 5 bases, J lost 5 bases, and 6 bases stayed unmatched. CDR3 residues: CASSQGQGAWETQYF. In DNA form, the CDR3 reads TGTGCCAGTAGTCAGGGACAGGGGGCCTGGGAGACCCAGTACTTC. Full variable domain (missing parts from reference TRBV19 and TRBJ2-5): DGGITQSPKYLFRKEGQNVTLSCEQNLNHDAMYWYRQDPGQGLRLIYYSQIVNDFQKGDIAEGYSVSREKKESFPLTVTSAQKNPTAFYLCASSQGQGAWETQYFGPGTRLLVL.

The CDR3: CASSLLELAGPLAKNIQYF. CDR3 DNA: TGTGCCAGCAGTTTACTCGAACTAGCGGGACCTCTAGCCAAAAACATTCAGTACTTC. The chain uses TRBV28 and TRBJ2-4; 10 bases fit TRBD2. CDR3 length: 19 residues. Germline V gene data show CDR1 as MDHEN and CDR2 as SYDVKM. With 2 bases clipped from V and 0 bases from J, the junction kept 10 bases outside the gene matches.

CDR3 bases: TGTGCCAGTAGTATATTTTGGGACAGGGGGCAGGAAACCGGGGAGCTGTTTTTT. Its translation is CASSIFWDRGQETGELFF. The rearrangement links TRBV19 to TRBJ2-2, with 12 bases matching TRBD1. V dropped 2 bases and J dropped 5; count of bases not matched to a gene: 9. The germline V gene encodes CDR1 LNHDA and CDR2 SQIVND (reference sequence). There are 18 residues in the CDR3.